One sample yielded the 28 T cell receptor beta chains listed below, sequenced in a study of beta chain features in type 1 diabetes. The authors reverse transcribed all of the isolated RNA, so sequencing captured expressed TCRB transcripts. Libraries were prepared by immunoSEQ multiplex PCR; TCRdb keeps only in-frame clonotypes and omits some of them. The repertoire holds 130,000 or so clones, with around 16% as singletons. Whole-study results and caveats: Shorter TCRB CDR3s, moderately but significantly so, were found in Type 1 diabetes patients in all four CD4+ subsets.

These receptors' targets are unknown. Input material: central memory CD4+ T cells from blood. Receptors were obtained from a man aged 18 to 30 with type 1 diabetes.

Ten or more counts support this clone. The chain uses TRBV6-1 and TRBJ2-5; D uncertain. The CDR3 consists of 13 residues. The V and J ends lost 4 bases and 5 bases respectively, with 11 bases between them. From germline, CDR1 is MNHNS and CDR2 SASEGT. The CDR3 bases are TGTGCCAGCAGTGTCTCTTCGAGGGAGACCCAGTACTTC. It is translated as CASSVSSRETQYF.

This sequence joins TRBV27 and TRBJ1-5; TRBD1 matches 7 bases. The CDR3 runs 17 residues. Germline CDR1 and CDR2: MNHEY and SMNVEV (reference sequence). Here the CDR3 reads CATQGGGQTHSNQPQHF. DNA for the CDR3: TGTGCGACTCAGGGCGGGGGACAGACACATAGCAATCAGCCCCAGCATTTT.

This rearrangement joins TRBV7-9 to TRBJ2-4; D could derive from TRBD1 or TRBD2 (5 bases each). The CDR3 covers 14 residues. In germline, CDR1 is SEHNR, CDR2 FQNEAQ (reference sequence). V was clipped by 1 base and J by 3 bases, with 7 bases between them. The CDR3 is CASSLGGDKNIQYF. CDR3 DNA: TGTGCCAGCAGCTTAGGAGGGGACAAAAACATTCAGTACTTC.

This clone has only a few counts. One end of the junction does not line up with germline, which may come from a read error. The chain recombines TRBV6-6 with TRBJ2-7, with 13 bases matching TRBD2. The CDR3 runs 16 residues. Per germline, CDR1 MNHNY and CDR2 SVGAGI (reference sequence). The CDR3 DNA sequence: TGTGCCAGCAGTGACTGGACTAGCGGGAGATCCTCCGAGCAGTACTTC. Translating gives CASSDWTSGRSSEQYF.

This rearrangement joins TRBV2 to TRBJ2-1, with a possible D match to TRBD1 (6 bases). CDR1 is SNHLY and CDR2 is FYNNEI in the germline V gene. CDR3 length: 13 residues. V dropped 5 bases and J dropped 3 bases, with 8 bases sitting between them. The CDR3: CASSRDNYNEQFF. In nucleotides, the CDR3 is TGTGCCAGCAGTCGGGACAACTACAATGAGCAGTTCTTC.

In its sample, this clone ranks as medium-sized. The gene calls are TRBV14 and TRBJ2-7; D is uncertain. Germline CDR1 reads SGHDN; CDR2 reads FVKESK. CDR3 size: 11 residues. The germline V and J ends were trimmed by 0 bases and 6 bases, with 3 bases remaining between them. In DNA, the CDR3 is TGTGCCAGCAGCCAAGACAGCGAGCAGTACTTC. It translates to CASSQDSEQYF. The complete variable domain, with remaining parts taken from reference TRBV14 and TRBJ2-7, reads EAGVTQFPSHSVIEKGQTVTLRCDPISGHDNLYWYRRVMGKEIKFLLHFVKESKQDESGMPNNRFLAERTGGTYSTLKVQPAELEDSGVYFCASSQDSEQYFGPGTRLTVT.

At least ten counts were recorded for this clone. V usage is TRBV7-9 and J usage is TRBJ2-4; D not resolved. V dropped 5 bases and J dropped 0 bases, with 8 bases sitting between them. Germline V gives CDR1 SEHNR, CDR2 FQNEAQ (reference sequence). The CDR3 contains 14 residues. Here the CDR3 reads CASSRILAKNIQYF. The CDR3 coding sequence is TGTGCCAGCAGCCGTATACTAGCCAAAAACATTCAGTACTTC.

The CDR3 is CASSFQGGVETQYF. The CDR3 DNA is TGTGCCAGCAGCTTTCAGGGTGGGGTTGAGACCCAGTACTTC. The V call is TRBV5-4, the J call TRBJ2-5; D perhaps matches TRBD1 (5 bases). With 2 bases removed from V and 5 bases from J, the gap between germline ends came to 13 bases. Germline CDR1 is SGHNT and CDR2 is YYREEE (reference sequence). The CDR3 has 14 amino acids.

This clone was found a few times. The chain's CDR3 is CASRKAGSRGYTF. The CDR3 region has the DNA TGTGCCAGCAGAAAGGCGGGCTCGCGTGGCTACACCTTC. The chain combines TRBV6-5 with TRBJ1-2; no clear D gene. Trimming removed 6 bases at V and 7 bases at J, with 15 bases between. The CDR3 contains 13 residues. The V gene's germline CDR1 is MNHEY and CDR2 SVGAGI.

This clone was picked up a small number of times. In the same sample, other DNA sequences code for this CDR3. The chain couples TRBV30 to TRBJ1-3; D gene uncertain. CDR1 is GTSNPN and CDR2 is SVGIG in the germline V gene (reference sequence). There are 13 residues in the CDR3. Trimming removed 0 bases from V and 5 bases from J, with 8 bases in between. CDR3 protein: CAWSVNGRNTIYF. The CDR3 coding sequence is TGTGCCTGGAGTGTAAACGGAAGAAACACCATATATTTT. The full variable domain, with the rest looked up from reference TRBV30 and TRBJ1-3, is SQTIHQWPATLVQPVGSPLSLECTVEGTSNPNLYWYRQAAGRGLQLLFYSVGIGQISSEVPQNLSASRPQDRQFILSSKKLLLSDSGFYLCAWSVNGRNTIYFGEGSWLTVV.

J is TRBJ2-7 and V is TRBV28, with 8 bases that match TRBD2. Germline V gives CDR1 MDHEN, CDR2 SYDVKM. The J segment lost 0 bases and the V segment lost 6 bases, leaving 4 bases of the junction unmatched. The CDR3 has 14 amino acids. The CDR3 loop reads CASRPGGTSYEQYF. In DNA form, the CDR3 reads TGTGCCAGCAGGCCGGGGGGGACCTCCTACGAGCAGTACTTC.

This clone has just a few counts. The chain has TRBV29-1 and TRBJ2-3, with 7 bases lining up with TRBD2. The CDR3 contains 14 residues. V shed 7 bases and J 0 bases; nucleotides not matched to a gene: 7. Germline values: CDR1 SQVTM, CDR2 ANQGSEA. CDR3 amino acids: CSADSAGSTDTQYF. The CDR3 coding sequence is TGCAGCGCCGATTCAGCGGGGAGCACAGATACGCAGTATTTT.

This clone showed up just a few times. V is TRBV5-1 and J is TRBJ2-5; D not resolved. CDR3 length equals 12 residues. Trimming removed 4 bases at V and 7 bases at J, with 11 bases between. The germline CDR1 and CDR2 sequences are SGHRS and YFSETQ. DNA for the CDR3: TGCGCCAGCAGCCCGGGTCTTGGGACCCAGTACTTC. Amino acid sequence: CASSPGLGTQYF.

This clone was detected a few times. Other DNA sequences from this sample encode an identical CDR3 as well. The V call is TRBV4-3, the J call TRBJ1-1, with 7 bases lining up with TRBD1. Germline V gene sequence: CDR1 LGHNA, CDR2 YSLEER. J lost 1 base, V lost 0 bases, and 5 bases had no gene match. The CDR3 length is 16 residues. CDR3: CASSQDPQGGNTEAFF. CDR3 nucleotide sequence: TGCGCCAGCAGCCAAGATCCCCAGGGGGGGAACACTGAAGCTTTCTTT.

The V and J genes are TRBV5-6 and TRBJ2-1; D is ambiguous. This CDR3 comprises 14 residues. V was trimmed by 0 bases and J by 5 bases, leaving 9 bases between them. Germline CDR1 and CDR2: SGHDT and YYEEEE. The CDR3 is CASSLVRTDNEQFF. CDR3 coding DNA: TGTGCCAGCAGCTTGGTTCGTACCGACAATGAGCAGTTCTTC. Full variable domain (rest looked up from reference TRBV5-6 and TRBJ2-1): DAGVTQSPTHLIKTRGQQVTLRCSPKSGHDTVSWYQQALGQGPQFIFQYYEEEERQRGNFPDRFSGHQFPNYSSELNVNALLLGDSALYLCASSLVRTDNEQFFGPGTRLTVL.

The chain recombines TRBV23-1 with TRBJ2-2; TRBD2 agrees at 7 bases. TRBV23-1 is assigned to the ORF class and has an uncertain function. This CDR3 spans 16 amino acids. After removal of 4 bases from V and 4 bases from J, the junction contained 9 bases not matched to a gene. CDR3 nucleotide sequence: TGCGCCAGCAGTCTAGCACGACGGGAGGTCACCGGGGAGCTGTTTTTT. Amino acids: CASSLARREVTGELFF.

This clone was seen a few times. The gene calls are TRBV4-1 and TRBJ2-3; D perhaps matches TRBD1 (5 bases). The CDR3 is 17 amino acids. V lost 1 base and J lost 4, with 18 bases in between. From germline, CDR1 is MGHRA and CDR2 YSYEKL. The CDR3 nucleotides are TGCGCCAGCAGCCAAGCCTCATTTGGGTGGGGCCCAGATACGCAGTATTTT. Protein product: CASSQASFGWGPDTQYF.

This clone was detected only a few times. CDR3: CASSPSPGQEAFF. The DNA of the CDR3 is TGTGCCAGCAGCCCCAGTCCGGGACAAGAAGCTTTCTTT. V gene TRBV7-9 combines with J gene TRBJ1-1, with D maybe TRBD1 (6 bases). CDR3 size: 13 residues. Between the trimmed V and J ends, which lost 5 bases and 8 bases, there was a span of 15 bases. Germline V gene data show CDR1 as SEHNR and CDR2 as FQNEAQ (reference sequence).

The V gene is TRBV18, the J gene TRBJ2-3, with D unclear. Germline CDR1 is KGHSH and CDR2 is LQKENI. CDR3 length: 13 amino acids. Deletions cut 6 bases from V and 0 bases from J, with 7 bases between. The CDR3 bases are TGTGCCAGCTCGCAATCTAGCACAGATACGCAGTATTTT. Amino acids: CASSQSSTDTQYF.

The genes are TRBV20-1 and TRBJ2-7, with unresolved D. V was cut by 7 bases and J by 6 bases, with 13 bases left in between. The CDR3 spans 11 residues. Germline CDR1 is DFQATT and CDR2 is SNEGSKA (reference sequence). As DNA, the CDR3 is TGCAGTGTGTCAGGTGACGGCGAGCAGTACTTC. It is translated as CSVSGDGEQYF.

This chain connects TRBV7-9 to TRBJ2-7, with D unclear. There are 16 residues in the CDR3. Germline V gene sequence: CDR1 SEHNR, CDR2 FQNEAQ (reference sequence). V lost 7 bases to trimming and J lost 2 bases, with 21 bases between them. CDR3 protein: CASTPPGAWNPYEQYF. For the CDR3, the DNA is TGTGCCAGCACCCCGCCAGGCGCGTGGAACCCCTACGAGCAGTACTTC. Using reference TRBV7-9 and TRBJ2-7 for the parts outside the CDR3, the full variable domain is DTGVSQNPRHKITKRGQNVTFRCDPISEHNRLYWYRQTLGQGPEFLTYFQNEAQLEKSRLLSDRFSAERPKGSFSTLEIQRTEQGDSAMYLCASTPPGAWNPYEQYFGPGTRLTVT.

To note about this clone: This likely stems from a read error, as it lies one base from a far larger clone. The chain is built from TRBV30 and TRBJ2-7, with 7 bases fitting TRBD2. Germline trimming cut 1 base from V and 2 bases from J; bases unmatched to any gene: 11. CDR1 GTSNPN and CDR2 SVGIG come from the germline V gene (reference sequence). The CDR3 is 16 residues long. The CDR3 DNA follows: TGTGCCTGGAGTGAACACAAGGCTAGCGGCACCTACGAGCAGTACTTC. Protein: CAWSEHKASGTYEQYF.

The chain links TRBV6-5 to TRBJ2-3; TRBD2 might be the D (6 bases). Germline V gives CDR1 MNHEY, CDR2 SVGAGI. Trimming removed 4 bases from V and 5 bases from J, with 7 bases in between. CDR3 length: 12 residues. The CDR3 DNA reads TGTGCCAGCAGTTCGGAGGGAGATACGCAGTATTTT. Translating it yields CASSSEGDTQYF.

The chain has TRBV4-1 and TRBJ2-3; 9 nucleotides match TRBD2. Germline assignment: CDR1 MGHRA and CDR2 YSYEKL. The CDR3 length is 15 residues. V shed 0 bases and J 4 bases; nucleotides not matched to a gene: 2. The CDR3 here is CASSQEERGADTQYF. For the CDR3, the DNA is TGCGCCAGCAGCCAAGAAGAGCGGGGGGCAGATACGCAGTATTTT.

The chain links TRBV18 to TRBJ1-6, with TRBD1 matching 7 bases. Losses at the gene ends were 3 bases for V and 3 bases for J; bases not matched to a gene: 5. Germline CDR1 KGHSH, CDR2 LQKENI. The CDR3 has 16 amino acids. For the CDR3, the DNA is TGTGCCAGCTCACCGGGACAGCAAATCTATAATTCACCCCTCCACTTT. This translates into CASSPGQQIYNSPLHF.

V and J are TRBV4-3 and TRBJ1-2, with D possibly matching TRBD1 (5 bases). This CDR3 is 16 amino acids long. Germline-derived CDR1 and CDR2 are LGHNA and YSLEER. The ends were cut back, 2 bases at V and 0 bases at J, with 13 bases in the middle. The CDR3 loop reads CASSQRWDATNYGYTF. CDR3 DNA sequence: TGCGCCAGCAGCCAAAGGTGGGACGCTACTAACTATGGCTACACCTTC.

The gene calls are TRBV28 and TRBJ2-3, with D hard to call. Germline-derived CDR1 and CDR2 are MDHEN and SYDVKM. This CDR3 is 13 amino acids long. Trimming took off 2 bases at V and 3 bases at J, with 6 bases between the two ends. CDR3: CASSLVVTDTQYF. The CDR3 region has the DNA TGTGCCAGCAGTTTAGTAGTTACAGATACGCAGTATTTT.

In DNA form, the CDR3 reads TGTGCCAGCAGCCTAACTAGCGGGATAGCAGAGCAGTACTTC. Its protein product is CASSLTSGIAEQYF. The chain combines TRBV5-4 with TRBJ2-7, with 10 bases aligning to TRBD2. The CDR3 length is 14 residues. Germline CDR1 SGHNT, CDR2 YYREEE (reference sequence). Trimming at V came to 4 bases and at J to 7 bases, leaving 8 bases not matched to a gene.